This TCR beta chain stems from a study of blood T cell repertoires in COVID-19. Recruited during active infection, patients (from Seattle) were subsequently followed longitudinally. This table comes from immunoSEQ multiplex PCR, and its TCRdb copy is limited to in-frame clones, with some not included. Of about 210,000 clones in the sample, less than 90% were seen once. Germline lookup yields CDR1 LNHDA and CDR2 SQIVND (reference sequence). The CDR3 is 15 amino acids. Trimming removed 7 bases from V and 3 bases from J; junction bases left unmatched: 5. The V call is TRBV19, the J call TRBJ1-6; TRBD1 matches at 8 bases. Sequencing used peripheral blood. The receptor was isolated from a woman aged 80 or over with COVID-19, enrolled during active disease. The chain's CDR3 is CASNTGGNYNSPLHF. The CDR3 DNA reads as TGTGCCAGTAATACAGGGGGGAACTATAATTCACCCCTCCACTTT.